This T cell receptor beta chain was recorded in a study of spatial heterogeneity in lung cancer. Across the study: In the raw reads, each unique TCR and UMI combination was present more than ten times on average. Findings and limits, study-wide: Compared with follow-up, resection was when ubiquitous expanded tumor TCRs appeared in blood more.

Individual TCR cDNA molecules each bore their own unique molecular identifier. In TCRdb, the 5' RACE reads were re-called with MiXCR into one record per CDR3 protein. The sample comprises under 100,000 distinct CDR3 sequences, roughly 10% of which are singletons, and around 7% rests with the top ten. This clonotype was seen a handful of times. Its target is not known. The time point: sample taken at primary tumor resection. Without sorting, whole RNA was sequenced from tumor, nontumor lung or frozen PBMC. Samples were obtained from around 73 donors, all untreated early-stage non-small cell lung cancer patients. Trimming shortened V by 0 bases and J by 7 bases, and 8 bases separated the two germline ends. Looked up from germline, CDR1 is SGHRS and CDR2 is YFSETQ. The length of the CDR3 is 13 residues.

This chain connects TRBV5-1 to TRBJ2-1, with D unresolved. This receptor was taken from a male donor with early-stage non-small cell lung cancer. Sequenced material: PBMCs, taken at surgery. The CDR3 region is CASSLVGFNEQFF. As DNA, the CDR3 is TGCGCCAGCAGCTTGGTAGGGTTTAATGAGCAGTTCTTC.